This TCR beta chain is from a study of neurological immune-mediated disorders. This clonotype was seen ten or more times. The cDNA was generated by 5'RACE with 10-nucleotide random UMIs. TCRdb redid the calling of the 5' RACE reads with MiXCR, one entry per CDR3 protein. This sample has around 50,000 distinct CDR3 sequences; about 23% occur once, and the top ten carry around 23%. The sequence derives from a woman in her sixties or seventies in good health. Sequencing was performed on PBMCs.

CDR3 sequence reads: CASSRTQYF. CDR3 coding DNA: TGTGCCAGCAGCCGGACCCAGTACTTC. The rearrangement uses TRBV11-3 and TRBJ2-5; D not certain. Germline CDR1 is SGHNT and CDR2 is YENEEA. Trimming stripped 5 bases from V and 7 bases from J, with 2 bases between. This CDR3 spans 9 amino acids. Full variable domain (outside the CDR3, taken from reference TRBV11-3 and TRBJ2-5): EAGVVQSPRYKIIEKKQPVAFWCNPISGHNTLYWYLQNLGQGPELLIRYENEEAVDDSQLPKDRFSAERLKGVDSTLKIQPAELGDSAVYLCASSRTQYFGPGTRLLVL.